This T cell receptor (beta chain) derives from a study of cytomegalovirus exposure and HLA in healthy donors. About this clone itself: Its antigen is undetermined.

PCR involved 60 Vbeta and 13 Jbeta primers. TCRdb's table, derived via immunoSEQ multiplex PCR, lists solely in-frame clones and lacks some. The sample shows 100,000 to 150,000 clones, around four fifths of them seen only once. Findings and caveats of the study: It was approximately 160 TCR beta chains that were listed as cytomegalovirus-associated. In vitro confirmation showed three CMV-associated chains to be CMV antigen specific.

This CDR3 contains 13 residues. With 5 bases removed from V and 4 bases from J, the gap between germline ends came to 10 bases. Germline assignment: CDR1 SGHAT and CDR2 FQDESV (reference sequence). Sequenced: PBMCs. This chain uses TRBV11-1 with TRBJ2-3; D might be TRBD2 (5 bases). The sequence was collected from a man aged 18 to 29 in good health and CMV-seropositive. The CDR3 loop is CASSGRDADTQYF. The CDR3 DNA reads TGTGCCAGCAGCGGACGGGATGCAGATACGCAGTATTTT.